The subject of this entry is one T cell receptor beta chain. Its target is unknown. The sample is drawn from a study of T cell clones after liver transplantation. Across the study: Third-party-reactive TCRbeta sequences from pre-transplant mixed lymphocyte reactions served as antigen-independent comparators.

Produced via immunoSEQ multiplex PCR; TCRdb's table is partial and in-frame only. The profile covers roughly 100,000 clones, with around 83% appearing a single time and 0.99% taken by the ten largest. General observations from the study: A larger donor-reactive than third-party decline suggested partial antigen-specific deletion.

Sorting of unstimulated PBMCs yielded separate CD3+CD4+ and CD3+CD8+ fractions. The length of the CDR3 is 12 residues. This specimen was CD4+ T cells from blood, taken before liver transplant. The TCR was taken from a human donor who received a liver transplant. The chain joins TRBV1 to TRBJ2-5. TRBV1 is deemed a pseudogene. The CDR3 nucleotides are TGCACCAGCAGCGTGCCCGGGACCCCTCGAAACTTC. This sequence encodes CTSSVPGTPRNF.